This TCR beta chain was obtained from a study of blood T cell repertoires in COVID-19. Everyone who took part was about 18 to 89 years old, and they came from about 25 US areas. Libraries were prepared by immunoSEQ multiplex PCR; TCRdb keeps only in-frame clonotypes and omits some of them. Of roughly 200,000 clones listed, 89% are singletons. Germline assignment: CDR1 LNHNV and CDR2 YYDKDF (reference sequence). CDR3 size: 15 residues. The V and J ends lost 1 base and 2 bases respectively, with 10 bases between them. Material for sequencing was PBMCs or T cells enriched from blood (not recorded which). This chain connects TRBV15 to TRBJ2-3, with a weak D call TRBD1 (6 bases). The source of this sequence is a woman aged 40 to 49 with acute COVID-19. In DNA form, the CDR3 reads TGTGCCACCAGCAGAGTGGACAGTCCCACAGATACGCAGTATTTT. As protein: CATSRVDSPTDTQYF.